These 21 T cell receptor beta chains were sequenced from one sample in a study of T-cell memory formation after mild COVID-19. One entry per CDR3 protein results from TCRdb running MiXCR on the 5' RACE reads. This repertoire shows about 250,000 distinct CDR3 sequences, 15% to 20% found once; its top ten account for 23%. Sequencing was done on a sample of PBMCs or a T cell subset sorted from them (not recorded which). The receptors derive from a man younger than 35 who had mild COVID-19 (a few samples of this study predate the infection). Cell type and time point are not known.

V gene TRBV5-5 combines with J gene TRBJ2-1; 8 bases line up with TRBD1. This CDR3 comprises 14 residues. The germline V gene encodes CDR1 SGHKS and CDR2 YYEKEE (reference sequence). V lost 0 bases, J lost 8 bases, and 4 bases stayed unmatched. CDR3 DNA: TGTGCCAGCAGCTTGGGCCAGGGGGCCTATGAGCAGTTCTTC. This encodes CASSLGQGAYEQFF.

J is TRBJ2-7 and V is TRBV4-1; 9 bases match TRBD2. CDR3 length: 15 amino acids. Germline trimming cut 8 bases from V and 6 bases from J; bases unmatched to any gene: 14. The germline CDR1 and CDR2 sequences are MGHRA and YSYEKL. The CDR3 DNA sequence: TGCGCCAGCTCTTCTGGTTTGCGGGGGGGCTCCGAGCAGTACTTC. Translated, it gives CASSSGLRGGSEQYF.

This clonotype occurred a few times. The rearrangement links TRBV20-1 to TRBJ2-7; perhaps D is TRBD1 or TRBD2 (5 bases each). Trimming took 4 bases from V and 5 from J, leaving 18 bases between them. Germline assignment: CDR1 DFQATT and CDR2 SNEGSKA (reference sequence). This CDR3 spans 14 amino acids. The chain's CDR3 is CSAKGMGESNEQYF. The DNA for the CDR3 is TGCAGTGCTAAGGGGATGGGGGAATCTAACGAGCAGTACTTC.

CDR3 coding DNA: TGTGCCAGCAGCCCTAGCAAGTGGAACACTGAAGCTTTCTTT. It specifies CASSPSKWNTEAFF. This chain joins TRBV13 and TRBJ1-1; D ambiguous. Germline CDR1 reads PRHDT; CDR2 reads FYEKMQ (reference sequence). The CDR3 runs to 14 residues. Trimming removed 5 bases from V and 1 base from J, with 11 bases in between.

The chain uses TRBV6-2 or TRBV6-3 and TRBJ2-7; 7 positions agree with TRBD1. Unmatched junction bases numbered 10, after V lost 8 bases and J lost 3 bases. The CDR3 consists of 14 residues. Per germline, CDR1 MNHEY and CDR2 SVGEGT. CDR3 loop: CASAKPWDSYEQYF. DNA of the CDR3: TGTGCCAGCGCAAAGCCGTGGGACAGCTACGAGCAGTACTTC.

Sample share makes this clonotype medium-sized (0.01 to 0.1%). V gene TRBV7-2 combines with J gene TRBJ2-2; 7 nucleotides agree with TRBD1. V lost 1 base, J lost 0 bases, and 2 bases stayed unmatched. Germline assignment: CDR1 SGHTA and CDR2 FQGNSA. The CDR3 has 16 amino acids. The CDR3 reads CASSLVGGANTGELFF. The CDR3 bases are TGTGCCAGCAGCTTAGTAGGGGGCGCGAACACCGGGGAGCTGTTTTTT.

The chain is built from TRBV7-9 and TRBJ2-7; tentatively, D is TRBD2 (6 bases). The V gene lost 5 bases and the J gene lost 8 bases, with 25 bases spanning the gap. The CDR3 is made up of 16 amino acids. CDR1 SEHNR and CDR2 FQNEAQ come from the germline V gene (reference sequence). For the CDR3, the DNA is TGTGCCAGCAGCCCCCACCTAGGGGCGGGGCAAGGAAAGCAGTACGTC. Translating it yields CASSPHLGAGQGKQYV.

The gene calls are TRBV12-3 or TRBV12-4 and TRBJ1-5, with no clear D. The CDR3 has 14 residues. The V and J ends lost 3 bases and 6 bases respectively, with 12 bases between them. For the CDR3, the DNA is TGTGCCAGCAGTTTGTCCCGGGAGGGTCAGCCCCAGCATTTT. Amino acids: CASSLSREGQPQHF.

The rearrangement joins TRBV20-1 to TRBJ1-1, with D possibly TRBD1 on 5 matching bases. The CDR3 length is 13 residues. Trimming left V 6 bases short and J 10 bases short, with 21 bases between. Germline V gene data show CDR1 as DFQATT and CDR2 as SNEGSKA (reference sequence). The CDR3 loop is CSAQLAGRRLAFF. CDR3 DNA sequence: TGCAGTGCGCAGTTGGCAGGGAGGAGGTTAGCTTTCTTT.

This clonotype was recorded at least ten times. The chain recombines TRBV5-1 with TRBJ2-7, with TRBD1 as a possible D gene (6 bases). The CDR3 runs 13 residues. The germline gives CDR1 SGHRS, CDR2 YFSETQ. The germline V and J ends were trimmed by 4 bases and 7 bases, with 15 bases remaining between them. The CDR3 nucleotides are TGCGCCAGCAGCATCGATCAAACAGGGGAGCAGTACTTC. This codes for CASSIDQTGEQYF.

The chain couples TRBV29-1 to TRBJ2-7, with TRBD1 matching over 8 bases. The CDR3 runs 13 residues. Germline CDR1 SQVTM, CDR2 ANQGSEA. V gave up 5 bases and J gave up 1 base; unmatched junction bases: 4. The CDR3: CSVRTGPSYEQYF. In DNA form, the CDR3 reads TGCAGCGTTAGGACAGGGCCGTCCTACGAGCAGTACTTC.

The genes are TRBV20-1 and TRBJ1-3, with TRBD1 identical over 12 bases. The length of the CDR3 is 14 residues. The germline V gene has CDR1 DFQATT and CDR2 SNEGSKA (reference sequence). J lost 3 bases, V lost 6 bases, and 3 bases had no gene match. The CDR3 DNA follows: TGCAGTGCGGGACAGGGGGCAGGTGGAAACACCATATATTTT. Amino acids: CSAGQGAGGNTIYF.

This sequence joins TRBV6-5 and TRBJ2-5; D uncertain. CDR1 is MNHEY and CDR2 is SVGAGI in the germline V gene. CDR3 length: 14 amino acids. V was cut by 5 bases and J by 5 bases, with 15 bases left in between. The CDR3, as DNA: TGTGCCAGCAGTACAACAGCGATCGAGGAGACCCAGTACTTC. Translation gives CASSTTAIEETQYF.

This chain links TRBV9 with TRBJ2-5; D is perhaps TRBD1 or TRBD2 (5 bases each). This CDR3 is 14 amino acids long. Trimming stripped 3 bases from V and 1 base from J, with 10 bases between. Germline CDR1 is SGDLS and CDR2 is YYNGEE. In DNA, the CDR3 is TGTGCCAGCAGCGAGGGACGGTTCCAAGAGACCCAGTACTTC. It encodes CASSEGRFQETQYF.

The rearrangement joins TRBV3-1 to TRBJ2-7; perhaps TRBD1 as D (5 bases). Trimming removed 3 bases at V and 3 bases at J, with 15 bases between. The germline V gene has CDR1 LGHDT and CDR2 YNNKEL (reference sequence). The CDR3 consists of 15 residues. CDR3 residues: CASSQEPGQYYEQYF. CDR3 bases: TGTGCCAGCAGCCAGGAGCCAGGGCAGTACTACGAGCAGTACTTC.

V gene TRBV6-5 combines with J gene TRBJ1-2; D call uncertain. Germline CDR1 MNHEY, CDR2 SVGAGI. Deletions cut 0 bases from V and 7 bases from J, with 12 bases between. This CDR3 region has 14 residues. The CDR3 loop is CASSYSSQLGGYTF. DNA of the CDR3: TGTGCCAGCAGTTACTCTTCCCAACTCGGTGGCTACACCTTC.

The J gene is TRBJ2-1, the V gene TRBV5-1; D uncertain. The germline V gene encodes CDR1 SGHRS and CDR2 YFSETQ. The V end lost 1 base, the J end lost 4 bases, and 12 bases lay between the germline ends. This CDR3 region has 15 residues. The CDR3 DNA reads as TGCGCCAGCAGCTTGCCCCAGGACCTTTACAATGAGCAGTTCTTC. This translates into CASSLPQDLYNEQFF.

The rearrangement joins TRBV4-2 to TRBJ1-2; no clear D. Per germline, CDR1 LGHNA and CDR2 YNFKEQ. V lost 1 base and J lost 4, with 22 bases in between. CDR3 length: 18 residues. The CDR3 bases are TGTGCCAGCAGCCAAGTACCTCCGGGCAGCAGCTTCCCCTATGGCTACACCTTC. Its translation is CASSQVPPGSSFPYGYTF.

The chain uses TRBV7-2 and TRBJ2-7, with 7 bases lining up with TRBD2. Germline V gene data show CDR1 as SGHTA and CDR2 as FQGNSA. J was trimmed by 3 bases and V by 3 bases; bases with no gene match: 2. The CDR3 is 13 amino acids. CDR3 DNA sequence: TGTGCCAGCAGCTTCCGGGACTACTACGAGCAGTACTTC. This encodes CASSFRDYYEQYF.

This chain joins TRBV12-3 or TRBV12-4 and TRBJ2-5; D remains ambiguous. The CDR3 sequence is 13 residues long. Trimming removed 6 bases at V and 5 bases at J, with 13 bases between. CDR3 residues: CASRSANWETQYF. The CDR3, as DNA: TGTGCCAGCAGATCCGCTAACTGGGAGACCCAGTACTTC.

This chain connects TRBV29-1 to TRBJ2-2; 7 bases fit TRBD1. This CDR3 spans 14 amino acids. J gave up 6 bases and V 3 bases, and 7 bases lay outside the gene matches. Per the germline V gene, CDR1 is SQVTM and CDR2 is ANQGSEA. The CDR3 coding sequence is TGCAGCGTTGATACGACAGGGCTCGCCGGGGAGCTGTTTTTT. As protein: CSVDTTGLAGELFF.